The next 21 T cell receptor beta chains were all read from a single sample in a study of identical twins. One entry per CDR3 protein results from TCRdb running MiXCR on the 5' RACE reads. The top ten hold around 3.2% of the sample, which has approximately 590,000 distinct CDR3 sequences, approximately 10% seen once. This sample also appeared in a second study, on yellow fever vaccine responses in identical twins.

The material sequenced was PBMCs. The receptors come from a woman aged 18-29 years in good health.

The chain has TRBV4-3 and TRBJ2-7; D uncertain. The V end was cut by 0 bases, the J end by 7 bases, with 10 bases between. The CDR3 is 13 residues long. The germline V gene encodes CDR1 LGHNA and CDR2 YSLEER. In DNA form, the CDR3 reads TGCGCCAGCAGCCAAGATAAGGGTCGGGAGCAGTACTTC. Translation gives CASSQDKGREQYF.

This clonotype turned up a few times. This CDR3 reads CASSLNGGGGYEQYF. In DNA, the CDR3 is TGCGCCAGCAGCCTGAACGGGGGCGGGGGCTACGAGCAGTACTTC. The V gene is TRBV5-1, the J gene TRBJ2-7; D may be TRBD2 (7 bases). The V gene's germline CDR1 is SGHRS and CDR2 YFSETQ. The CDR3 has 15 residues. V shed 4 bases and J shed 3 bases, with 17 bases lying between them.

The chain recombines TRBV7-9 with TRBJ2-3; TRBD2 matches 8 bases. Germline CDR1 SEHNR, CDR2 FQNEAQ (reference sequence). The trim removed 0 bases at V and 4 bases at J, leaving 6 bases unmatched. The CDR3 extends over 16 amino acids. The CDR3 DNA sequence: TGTGCCAGCAGCTTAGCGAGCGGGAGCGGCTCAGATACGCAGTATTTT. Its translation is CASSLASGSGSDTQYF.

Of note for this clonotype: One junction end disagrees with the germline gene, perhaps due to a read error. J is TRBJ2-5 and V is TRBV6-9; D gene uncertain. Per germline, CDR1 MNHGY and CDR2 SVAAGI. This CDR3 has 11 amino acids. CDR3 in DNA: TGTGCCGGCAGCACCCCGACGAACCAGTACTTC. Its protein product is CAGSTPTNQYF.

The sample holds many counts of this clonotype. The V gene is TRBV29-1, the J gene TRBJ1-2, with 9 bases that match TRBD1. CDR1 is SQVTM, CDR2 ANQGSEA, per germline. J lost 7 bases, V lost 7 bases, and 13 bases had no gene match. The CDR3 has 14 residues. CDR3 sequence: CSGATGGDLRGYTF. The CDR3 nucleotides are TGCAGCGGCGCAACAGGGGGCGATTTGCGTGGCTACACCTTC.

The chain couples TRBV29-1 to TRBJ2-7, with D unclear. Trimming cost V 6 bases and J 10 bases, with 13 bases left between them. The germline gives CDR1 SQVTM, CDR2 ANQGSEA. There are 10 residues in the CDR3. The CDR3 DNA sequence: TGCAGCGTGCCGGACCTGACTCAGTACTTC. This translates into CSVPDLTQYF.

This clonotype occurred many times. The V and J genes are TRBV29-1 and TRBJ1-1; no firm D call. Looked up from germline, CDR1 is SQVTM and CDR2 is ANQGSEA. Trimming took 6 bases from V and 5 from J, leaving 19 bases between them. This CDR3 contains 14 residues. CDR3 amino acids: CSVATGVAGTEAFF. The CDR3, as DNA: TGCAGCGTGGCTACCGGGGTTGCGGGGACTGAAGCTTTCTTT.

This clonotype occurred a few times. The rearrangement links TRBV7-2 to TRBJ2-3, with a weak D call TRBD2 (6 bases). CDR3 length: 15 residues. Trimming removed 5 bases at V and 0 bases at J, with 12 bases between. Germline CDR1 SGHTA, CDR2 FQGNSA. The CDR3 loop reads CASSPPGESTDTQYF. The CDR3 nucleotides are TGTGCCAGCAGCCCTCCGGGGGAAAGCACAGATACGCAGTATTTT.

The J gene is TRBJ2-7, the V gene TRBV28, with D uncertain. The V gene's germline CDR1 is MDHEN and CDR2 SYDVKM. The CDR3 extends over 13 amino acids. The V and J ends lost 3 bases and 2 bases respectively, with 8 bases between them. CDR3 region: CASSLLLTYEQYF. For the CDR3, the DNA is TGTGCCAGCAGTTTGCTCTTAACCTACGAGCAGTACTTC.

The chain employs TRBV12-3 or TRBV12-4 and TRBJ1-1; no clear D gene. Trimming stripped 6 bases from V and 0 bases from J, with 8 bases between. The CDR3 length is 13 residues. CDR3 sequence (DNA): TGTGCCAGCAGCGTCTCTATGAACACTGAAGCTTTCTTT. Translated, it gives CASSVSMNTEAFF.

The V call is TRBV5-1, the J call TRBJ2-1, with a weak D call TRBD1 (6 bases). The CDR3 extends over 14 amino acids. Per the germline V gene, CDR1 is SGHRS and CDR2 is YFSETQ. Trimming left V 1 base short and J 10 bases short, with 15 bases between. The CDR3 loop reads CASSLIGGTWEQFF. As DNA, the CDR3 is TGCGCCAGCAGCTTGATAGGGGGTACATGGGAGCAGTTCTTC.

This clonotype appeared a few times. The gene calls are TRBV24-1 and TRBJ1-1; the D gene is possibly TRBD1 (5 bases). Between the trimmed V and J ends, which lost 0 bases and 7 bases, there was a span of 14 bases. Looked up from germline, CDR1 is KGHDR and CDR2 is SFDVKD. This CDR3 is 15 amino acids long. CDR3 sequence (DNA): TGTGCCACCAGTGATTTGAAGGGGCAGTTCGATGAAGCTTTCTTT. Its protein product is CATSDLKGQFDEAFF.

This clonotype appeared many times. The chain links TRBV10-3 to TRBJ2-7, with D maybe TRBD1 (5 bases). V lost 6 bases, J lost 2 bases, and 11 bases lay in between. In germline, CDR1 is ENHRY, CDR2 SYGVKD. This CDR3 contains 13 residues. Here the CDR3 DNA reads TGTGCCATCAGAGAGGACAACCCCTACGAGCAGTACTTC. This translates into CAIREDNPYEQYF.

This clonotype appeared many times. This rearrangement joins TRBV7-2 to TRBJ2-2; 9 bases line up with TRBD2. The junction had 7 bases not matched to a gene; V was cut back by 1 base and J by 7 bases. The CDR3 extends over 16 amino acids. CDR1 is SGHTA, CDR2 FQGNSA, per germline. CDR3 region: CASSLVGTSMVGELFF. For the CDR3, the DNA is TGTGCCAGCAGCTTAGTCGGGACTAGCATGGTCGGGGAGCTGTTTTTT. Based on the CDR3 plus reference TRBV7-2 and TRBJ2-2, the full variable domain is GAGVSQSPSNKVTEKGKDVELRCDPISGHTALYWYRQSLGQGLEFLIYFQGNSAPDKSGLPSDRFSAERTGGSVSTLTIQRTQQEDSAVYLCASSLVGTSMVGELFFGEGSRLTVL.

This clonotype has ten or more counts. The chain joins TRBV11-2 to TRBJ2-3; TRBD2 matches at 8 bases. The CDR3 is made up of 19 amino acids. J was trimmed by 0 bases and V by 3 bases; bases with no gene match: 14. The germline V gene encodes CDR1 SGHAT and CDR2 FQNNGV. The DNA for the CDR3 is TGTGCCAGCAGCTTCCGGGGCGGGGGGACCAAAGGGAGCACAGATACGCAGTATTTT. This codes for CASSFRGGGTKGSTDTQYF.

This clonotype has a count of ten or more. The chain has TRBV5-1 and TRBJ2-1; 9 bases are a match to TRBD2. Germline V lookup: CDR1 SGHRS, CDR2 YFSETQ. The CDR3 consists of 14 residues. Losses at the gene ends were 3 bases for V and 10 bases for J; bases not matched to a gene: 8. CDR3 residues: CASSSGGSGSEQFF. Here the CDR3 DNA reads TGCGCCAGCAGCTCCGGGGGTAGCGGGAGCGAGCAGTTCTTC. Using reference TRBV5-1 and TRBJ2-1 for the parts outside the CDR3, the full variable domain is KAGVTQTPRYLIKTRGQQVTLSCSPISGHRSVSWYQQTPGQGLQFLFEYFSETQRNKGNFPGRFSGRQFSNSRSEMNVSTLELGDSALYLCASSSGGSGSEQFFGPGTRLTVL.

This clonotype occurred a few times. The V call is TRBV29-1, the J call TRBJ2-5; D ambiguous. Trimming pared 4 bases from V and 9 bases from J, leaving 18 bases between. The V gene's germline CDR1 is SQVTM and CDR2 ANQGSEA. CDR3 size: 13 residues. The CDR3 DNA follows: TGCAGCGTTGTTCACAACGTATCCTCCCCCCAGTACTTC. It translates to CSVVHNVSSPQYF.

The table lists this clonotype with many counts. CDR3 sequence: CASSGRRQGQADTQYF. The CDR3 DNA is TGTGCCAGCAGCGGGCGTCGACAGGGGCAAGCCGATACGCAGTATTTT. The J gene is TRBJ2-3, the V gene TRBV7-2; 8 bases map to TRBD1. CDR1 and CDR2 (germline): SGHTA, FQGNSA. CDR3 length: 16 amino acids. V lost 5 bases and J lost 6; bases outside the gene matches: 13.

The CDR3 protein is CASSKSGQETQYF. For the CDR3, the DNA is TGTGCCAGCAGTAAAAGCGGCCAAGAGACCCAGTACTTC. The chain recombines TRBV2 with TRBJ2-5; a weak D match, TRBD2 (5 bases). Germline V lookup: CDR1 SNHLY, CDR2 FYNNEI. The V end was cut by 5 bases, the J end by 1 base, with 8 bases between. The CDR3 length is 13 residues.

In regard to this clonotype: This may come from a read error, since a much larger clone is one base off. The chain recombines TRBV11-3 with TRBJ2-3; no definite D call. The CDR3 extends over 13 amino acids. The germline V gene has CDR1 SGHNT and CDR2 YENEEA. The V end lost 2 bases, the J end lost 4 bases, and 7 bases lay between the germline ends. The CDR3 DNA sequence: TGTGCCAGCAGCTTAAATTCCCCAGATACGCAGTATTTT. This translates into CASSLNSPDTQYF.

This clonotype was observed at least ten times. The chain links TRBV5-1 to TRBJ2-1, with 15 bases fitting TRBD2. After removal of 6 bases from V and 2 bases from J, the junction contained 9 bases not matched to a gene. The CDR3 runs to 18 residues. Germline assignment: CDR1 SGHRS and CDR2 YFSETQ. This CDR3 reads CASNGGTSGRLTYNEQFF. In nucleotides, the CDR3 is TGCGCCAGCAATGGGGGGACTAGCGGGAGGCTAACCTACAATGAGCAGTTCTTC. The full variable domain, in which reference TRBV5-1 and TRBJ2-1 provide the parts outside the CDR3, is KAGVTQTPRYLIKTRGQQVTLSCSPISGHRSVSWYQQTPGQGLQFLFEYFSETQRNKGNFPGRFSGRQFSNSRSEMNVSTLELGDSALYLCASNGGTSGRLTYNEQFFGPGTRLTVL.